This TCR beta chain appears in the sequencing data of a study of beta chain features in type 1 diabetes (dated by TCRdb to 2016 to 2019). Describing the broader study: Patients and healthy donors did not differ in mean age, gender distribution, total cell number or subset yield. The study compared the TCRB repertoires of sorted circulating CD4+ T cell subsets in recently diagnosed type 1 diabetes patients with those in matched healthy donors. Across all samples, some 99 million sorted cells were examined, and cell number per subset correlated strongly with RNA yield. Naive and central memory subsets were obtained from all 30 or so donors, but regulatory and stem cell-like memory subsets were isolated from only 8 patients and roughly eight healthy donors. The study at large found these results: Because cDNA rather than genomic DNA was sequenced, highly expressing activated cells could have been over-represented, although no difference in activation and CD3 levels was found between groups. PCR may preferentially amplify shorter templates, but because patient and control samples were amplified and corrected together, any resulting skew would affect both groups equally. The naive, central memory and regulatory TCRB repertoires appeared to resemble one another more closely among patients than among healthy donors. Type 1 diabetes patients showed a moderate but significant shortening of TCRB CDR3 length in all four CD4+ subsets. At VDJ recombination sites, type 1 diabetes patients had fewer insertions and more deleted nucleotides, which implies abnormalities in thymic rearrangement. Because the HLA sub-analyses included only small numbers of individuals, any influence of HLA type on TCRB rearrangement was left unresolved.

A note on this clone: What this receptor recognizes is not known. No base quality information exists; no much larger clone differs at one position. This specimen includes other DNA sequences encoding the same CDR3.

CDR3 length: 12 amino acids, cysteine to phenylalanine. Left in the record is the CDR3 DNA by itself, 36 bases read in frame from the first base. V loses 4 bases at its end and J loses 8 bases; junction bases beyond the gene matches: 2. In the germline V gene, CDR1 corresponds to SGHTA and CDR2 to FQGNSA. All of the isolated RNA was reverse transcribed with the High Capacity cDNA Reverse Transcription Kit, so expressed TCRB transcripts were sequenced. Deep immunoSEQ sequencing was performed on naive, central memory and regulatory T cell samples, with an average of roughly 3.6 million total reads per sample. Sorted cells were lysed in RLT buffer, and RNA was extracted using DNase-treated RNeasy Micro or Mini kits according to cell number. Each cell subset was processed on its own to prevent cross-contamination, while patient and healthy donor samples were processed together. Using the immunoSEQ multiplex PCR, TCRB sequences were amplified from cDNA into 87-bp fragments spanning the CDR3 region. Sequencing of the amplicons was done on the Illumina HiSeq platform. As for how the authors treated the data: PCR bias was corrected computationally using synthetic template baselines, and reads within Hamming distance 2 were collapsed, with unmergeable singletons discarded. By aligning reads against IMGT, V, D and J genes, CDR3 length, and insertions or deletions at six rearrangement sites were assigned. Within each subset, clonotype counts were normalized to sorted cell number, after which true diversity and Gini coefficients were computed with the tcR R package. The overlap coefficient, calculated on TCRB nucleotide sequences, was used to measure repertoire sharing. Out-of-frame TCRB sequences from naive cells were analyzed as a proxy for the pre-selection repertoire. TCRdb stores this immuneACCESS table with in-frame sequences only. Part of the clones is absent; in the studies checked, under half of the shortfall reflects unresolved V genes, and no reason is known for the rest. V and J calls and clone size follow that table, whereas D and trimming were derived from the DNA. In this sample the table shows over 600,000 clones, approximately 13% of which occur a single time. The top ten hold approximately 0.11% of the sample.

From each donor, a single peripheral blood sample of 90 to 150 mL on average was drawn into heparinised tubes. A BD FACSAria II and a panel including CD45RO, CCR7, CD25, CD127, CD95 and CD27 were used to sort naive, central memory, regulatory and stem cell-like memory CD4+ T cells. All sorted populations exceeded 98% purity. PBMCs were separated immediately by Lymphoprep density gradient centrifugation and were stained directly, without being cultured. So that batch effects would be minimized, each experiment stained and sorted samples in pairs, pairing one healthy donor with one patient. The receptor's source is a man younger than 45 with type 1 diabetes. The sample taken for sequencing was naive CD4+ T cells from blood. The cell subset or site label, as the study defines it: true naive CD4+ T cells. This receptor chain uses TRBV7-2 and TRBJ2-1, with 7 bases in between that match TRBD1. CDR3 region: CASSSQGDEQFF. The base sequence is TGTGCCAGCAGCTCCCAGGGGGATGAGCAGTTCTTC.